The 10 T cell receptor beta chains presented below share a single source sample, sequenced in a study of blood T cell repertoires in COVID-19. Repertoires were generated with immunoSEQ multiplex PCR, while TCRdb's copy carries only in-frame clones and drops some. The data show roughly 150,000 clones, roughly 90% seen once. The sample was peripheral blood. All receptors come from a man aged 60 to 75 with active or convalescent COVID-19.

The chain recombines TRBV3-1 (or the pseudogene TRBV3-2) with TRBJ1-5, with 7 positions matching TRBD1. CDR1 and CDR2 from the germline V gene are LGHDT and YNNKEL (reference sequence). The CDR3 is made up of 15 amino acids. The J segment lost 2 bases and the V segment lost 1 base, leaving 2 bases of the junction unmatched. This CDR3 is CASSQGRGGNQPQHF. The CDR3 coding sequence is TGTGCCAGCAGCCAAGGCAGGGGGGGCAATCAGCCCCAGCATTTT.

The rearrangement uses TRBV12-3 or TRBV12-4 and TRBJ2-7; 10 bases align to TRBD1. Germline trimming cut 7 bases from V and 3 bases from J; bases unmatched to any gene: 3. The CDR3 covers 13 residues. The CDR3 is CASNDRGLYEQYF. As DNA, the CDR3 is TGTGCCAGCAACGACAGGGGGCTCTACGAGCAGTACTTC.

The chain is built from TRBV10-3 and TRBJ2-1; 10 bases map to TRBD2. Germline V gives CDR1 ENHRY, CDR2 SYGVKD. Trimming took 6 bases from V and 8 from J; bases not matched to a gene: 10. This CDR3 is built from 15 residues. Here the CDR3 reads CAIRENSGGSDEQFF. CDR3 in DNA: TGTGCCATCAGGGAAAATAGCGGGGGGAGTGATGAGCAGTTCTTC.

The chain recombines TRBV19 with TRBJ1-4; tentatively, D is TRBD1 (5 bases). The CDR3 length is 16 residues. V lost 0 bases and J lost 7, with 15 bases in between. Germline lookup yields CDR1 LNHDA and CDR2 SQIVND (reference sequence). This chain's CDR3 is CASSIDAGRIGEKLFF. Written as DNA, the CDR3 is TGTGCCAGTAGTATAGACGCGGGACGGATTGGTGAAAAACTGTTTTTT.

This clone has only one observation. This chain connects TRBV12-3 or TRBV12-4 to TRBJ1-2; no clear D gene. V lost 6 bases and J 5 bases, leaving 13 bases between the germline ends. The CDR3 contains 13 residues. The CDR3 DNA follows: TGTGCCAGCAGCCCCCCCGGGGTGTATGGCTACACCTTC. Its protein is CASSPPGVYGYTF.

The chain links TRBV2 to TRBJ2-1; 10 bases align to TRBD1. V shed 6 bases, J shed 8 bases, and the junction held 7 bases outside the gene matches. Germline V gives CDR1 SNHLY, CDR2 FYNNEI. The CDR3 runs 14 residues. The CDR3 loop is CASRRDRGLYEQFF. The CDR3 DNA follows: TGTGCCAGCAGACGGGACAGGGGCCTGTATGAGCAGTTCTTC.

The chain has TRBV18 and TRBJ1-5; 9 positions match TRBD1. This CDR3 region has 15 residues. The V and J ends lost 3 bases and 6 bases, in that order; junction bases with no gene match: 6. Germline V CDR1 and CDR2: KGHSH, LQKENI. CDR3 residues: CASSPWDREGQPQHF. Here the CDR3 DNA reads TGTGCCAGCTCACCCTGGGACAGGGAGGGTCAGCCCCAGCATTTT. The full variable domain, its missing parts supplied by reference TRBV18 and TRBJ1-5, is NAGVMQNPRHLVRRRGQEARLRCSPMKGHSHVYWYRQLPEEGLKFMVYLQKENIIDESGMPKERFSAEFPKEGPSILRIQQVVRGDSAAYFCASSPWDREGQPQHFGDGTRLSIL.

The chain carries TRBV6-2 or TRBV6-3 and TRBJ1-5, with 10 bases that match TRBD1. Germline V CDR1 and CDR2: MNHEY, SVGEGT. CDR3 length: 16 residues. Trimming at V came to 2 bases and at J to 2 bases, leaving 3 bases not matched to a gene. CDR3 bases: TGTGCCAGCAGTTACCCGACAGGGGGCGGCAATCAGCCCCAGCATTTT. Protein sequence: CASSYPTGGGNQPQHF.

V is TRBV10-1 and J is TRBJ2-5, with 8 nucleotides matching TRBD2. The germline gives CDR1 WNHNN, CDR2 SYGVQD (reference sequence). The CDR3 is made up of 14 amino acids. V shed 5 bases, J shed 0 bases, and the junction held 2 bases outside the gene matches. The CDR3, as DNA: TGCGCCAGCAGTAAACTAGCGGACCAAGAGACCCAGTACTTC. Residues: CASSKLADQETQYF.

This chain uses TRBV10-3 with TRBJ2-3, with 9 nucleotides matching TRBD2. Germline V lookup: CDR1 ENHRY, CDR2 SYGVKD. V shed 8 bases and J 2 bases; nucleotides not matched to a gene: 5. The length of the CDR3 is 14 residues. The CDR3 is CAIRSGGFTDTQYF. The CDR3 nucleotides read TGTGCCATCCGTAGCGGGGGATTCACAGATACGCAGTATTTT.